This TCR beta chain was sequenced during a study of T cells in Graves' hyperthyroidism and ophthalmopathy. Study findings and constraints: Blood held most thyroid clonotypes expanded above 0.001 frequency.

This clonotype was counted ten times or more. Its specificity is not known. Amplified regions were TCR beta CDR3 sequences from RNA transcripts. The HTBI set primed first-round TCR CDR3 RT-PCR. MiXCR, run by TCRdb on the multiplex PCR reads, gives a single entry per CDR3 protein. Here the sample spans 500,000 to 700,000 distinct CDR3 sequences, roughly 17% being singletons. Trimming cost V 5 bases and J 2 bases; bases outside gene matches: 15. CDR3 size: 19 residues. Germline V gene data show CDR1 as SNHLY and CDR2 as FYNNEI. The study defined stable Graves' hyperthyroidism as no ophthalmopathy progression within 18 months. Uncontrolled infection, other autoimmune disease, pregnancy or lactation disqualified patients from enrolment. The diagnostic basis comprised clinical symptoms, serum thyroxine and TRAb, thyroid ultrasound and orbital computed tomography.

This chain connects TRBV2 to TRBJ2-3, with 11 bases aligning to TRBD2. Sequences were obtained from blood. This clonotype originated in a woman under 30 with Graves' hyperthyroidism. CDR3 bases: TGTGCCAGCAGTTGGACTAGCGGGCGTCTCGGCCGAAACACAGATACGCAGTATTTT. Protein sequence: CASSWTSGRLGRNTDTQYF. The full variable domain, in which reference TRBV2 and TRBJ2-3 provide the parts outside the CDR3, is EPEVTQTPSHQVTQMGQEVILRCVPISNHLYFYWYRQILGQKVEFLVSFYNNEISEKSEIFDDQFSVERPDGSNFTLKIRSTKLEDSAMYFCASSWTSGRLGRNTDTQYFGPGTRLTVL.